This paragraph reports one TCR beta chain. Its antigen remains unknown. The record originates from a study of shared clonotypes between healthy human individuals. About the study: The donor pool was made up of two women and three men aged 18 to 49. Study conclusions and caveats: When naive CD4 clonotypes were compared across a few donors, approximately 5% were shared. Among donors, clonotype sharing was expected to be affected by sequencing depth.

The repertoire was sequenced with immunoSEQ multiplex PCR; TCRdb's copy has only in-frame clones and lacks some. The sample lists around 1,900,000 clones, around 93% seen once, with approximately 1.7% in the top ten. It was CD45RO-negative cells, positively selected for CCR7, that made up naive CD8 cells, with terminally differentiated effector memory CD45RA+ cells excluded. Germline loops: CDR1 LNHDA, CDR2 SQIVND (reference sequence). The CDR3 consists of 13 residues. Trimming pared 3 bases from V and 5 bases from J, leaving 8 bases between. The receptor's source is a man aged 18 to 29 in good health. Some clones in this sample may be carry-over from other donors' samples. Input material: naive CD8+ T cells from PBMCs. The chain combines TRBV19 with TRBJ1-5; the D gene is possibly TRBD1 (6 bases). CDR3 protein: CASSMDRYQPQHF. CDR3 bases: TGTGCCAGTAGTATGGACAGATATCAGCCCCAGCATTTT.